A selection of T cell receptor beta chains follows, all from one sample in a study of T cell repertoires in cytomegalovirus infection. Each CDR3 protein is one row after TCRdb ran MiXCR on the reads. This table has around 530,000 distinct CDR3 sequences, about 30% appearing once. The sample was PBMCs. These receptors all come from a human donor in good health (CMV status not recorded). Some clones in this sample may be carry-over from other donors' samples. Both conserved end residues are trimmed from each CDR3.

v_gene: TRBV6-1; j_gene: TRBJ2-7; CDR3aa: ASSPPGQGIYEQY
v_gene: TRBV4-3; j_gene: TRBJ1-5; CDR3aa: ASSQTRDRNQPQH
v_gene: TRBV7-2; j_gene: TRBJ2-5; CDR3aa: ASSLVSAETQY
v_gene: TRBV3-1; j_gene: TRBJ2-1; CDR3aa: ASSQAGVGGYNEQF
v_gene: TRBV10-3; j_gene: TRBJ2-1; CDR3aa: AISEWSGQGNDEQF
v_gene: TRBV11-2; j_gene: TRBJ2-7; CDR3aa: ASGRDDLYEQY
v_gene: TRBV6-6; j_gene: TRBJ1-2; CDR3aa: ASSLLSESGYT
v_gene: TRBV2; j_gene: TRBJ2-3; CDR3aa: ASGKPRDTYTDTQY
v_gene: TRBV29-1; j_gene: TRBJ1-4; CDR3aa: SVEGPGALNEKLF
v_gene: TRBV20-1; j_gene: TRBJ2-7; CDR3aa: SASLGSSYEQY
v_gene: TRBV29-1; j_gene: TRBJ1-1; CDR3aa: SVEDTEAF
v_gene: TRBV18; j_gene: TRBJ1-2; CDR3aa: ASSASKDRGKANYGYT
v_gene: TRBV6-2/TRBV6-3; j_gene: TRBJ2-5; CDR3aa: ASSYTIIAGDQETQY
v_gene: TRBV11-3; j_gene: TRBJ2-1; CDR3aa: ASSFSGQGAYNEQF
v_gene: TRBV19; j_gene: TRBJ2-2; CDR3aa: ASATVGYTGELF
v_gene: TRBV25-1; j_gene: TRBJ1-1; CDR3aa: ASSDKVGQHTEAF
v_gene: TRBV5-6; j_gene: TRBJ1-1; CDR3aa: ASSWGQVNTEAF
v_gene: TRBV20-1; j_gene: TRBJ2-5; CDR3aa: SARGDRVVETQY
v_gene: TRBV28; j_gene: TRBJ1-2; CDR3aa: ASRSRFKYGYT
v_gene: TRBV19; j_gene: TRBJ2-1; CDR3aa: ASRVDRSSYNEQF
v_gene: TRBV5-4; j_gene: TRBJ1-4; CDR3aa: ASSEQGRNEKLF
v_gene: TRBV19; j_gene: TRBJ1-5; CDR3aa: ASRGVQPRNQPQH
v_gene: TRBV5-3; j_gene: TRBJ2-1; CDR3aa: ASSGGLAGYGNEQF
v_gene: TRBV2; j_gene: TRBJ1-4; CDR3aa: ARGHHPYTEKLF
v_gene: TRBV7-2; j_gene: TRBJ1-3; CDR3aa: ASSLMISGNTIY
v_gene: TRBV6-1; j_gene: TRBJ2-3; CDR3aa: ASSDPDTQY
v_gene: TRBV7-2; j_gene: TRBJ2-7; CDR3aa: ASSLVGTSGSAEQY
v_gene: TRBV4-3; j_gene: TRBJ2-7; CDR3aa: ASSQEGRRGEQY
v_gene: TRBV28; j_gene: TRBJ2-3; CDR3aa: ASTQRDTQY
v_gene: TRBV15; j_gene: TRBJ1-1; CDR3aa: ATSRAQGVGTEAF
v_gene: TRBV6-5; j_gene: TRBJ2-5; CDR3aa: ASSYSIPGKGETQY